This T cell receptor (beta chain) originates from a study of technical replicates of blood from several donors. In germline, CDR1 is SGHNT, CDR2 YYREEE (reference sequence). V lost 7 bases to trimming and J lost 6 bases; unmatched junction nucleotides: 5. The CDR3 length is 12 residues. Profiled with immunoSEQ multiplex PCR; TCRdb holds only in-frame clones, not every one. The sample consists of approximately 70,000 clones, around 91% of them appearing once. This TCR was recovered from a human donor in good health. J is TRBJ2-7 and V is TRBV5-4; the match to TRBD1 covers 9 bases. The sequenced material came from T cells isolated from PBMCs. The DNA of the CDR3 is TGTGCCAGCCGGGACAGGGATCGCGAGCAGTACTTC. Amino acid sequence: CASRDRDREQYF.